This entry concerns a single TCR beta chain. This sample was included in a study of blood T cell repertoires in COVID-19. Study context: The cDNA or gDNA used as material had been derived from T cells, B-cell-depleted T cells, or PBMCs.

The V gene end was trimmed by 2 bases and the J gene end by 6 bases; junction bases not matched to a gene: 7. There are 17 residues in the CDR3. Germline V gene lookup returns CDR1 LGHDT and CDR2 YNNKEL (reference sequence). The repertoire was sequenced with immunoSEQ multiplex PCR; TCRdb's copy has only in-frame clones and lacks some. The top ten clones hold about 12% of a sample with 85,000 to 110,000 clones, about 80% of them seen once. The specimen was peripheral blood. The clonotype comes from a human donor in a cohort sampled during active COVID-19. The chain couples TRBV3-1 (or the pseudogene TRBV3-2) to TRBJ1-6; 10 nucleotides align to TRBD1. This chain's CDR3 is CASSQRGQGEFNSPLHF. DNA of the CDR3: TGTGCCAGCAGCCAACGCGGACAGGGGGAATTTAATTCACCCCTCCACTTT.